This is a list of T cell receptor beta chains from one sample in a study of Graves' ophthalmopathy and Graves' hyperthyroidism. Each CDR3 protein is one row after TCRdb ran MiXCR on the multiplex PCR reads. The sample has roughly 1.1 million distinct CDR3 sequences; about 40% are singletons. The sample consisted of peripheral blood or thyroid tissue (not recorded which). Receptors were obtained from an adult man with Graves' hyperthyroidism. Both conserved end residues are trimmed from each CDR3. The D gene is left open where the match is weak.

ASSFGGRVTQY	11	.	TRBJ2-5	TRBV28
ASSGKPDRGAEAF	13	TRBD1	TRBJ1-1	TRBV2
AISDQTEH	8	.	TRBJ1-5	TRBV10-3
ASSERGVGIEQY	12	.	TRBJ2-7	TRBV2
ASSPWQTQLHEQY	13	.	TRBJ2-7	TRBV19
ASSIVRRADQPQH	13	.	TRBJ1-5	TRBV19
ASSGSAGVRYEQY	13	TRBD2	TRBJ2-7	TRBV19
ASSLPSVRSYEQY	13	.	TRBJ2-7	TRBV28
ASSVTGRTNEKLF	13	.	TRBJ1-4	TRBV11-2
NADGQGDWETQY	12	TRBD1	TRBJ2-5	TRBV20-1
ASSLGRGTYYEQY	13	TRBD2	TRBJ2-7	TRBV5-1
ASRGVSDNSPLH	12	.	TRBJ1-6	TRBV7-9
ASRPHAPTSGDYEQY	15	TRBD2	TRBJ2-7	TRBV7-2
ASRRPDRGRDQPQH	14	TRBD1	TRBJ1-5	TRBV19
ASSEALRETQY	11	.	TRBJ2-5	TRBV6-1
AIRDDTGFETQY	12	.	TRBJ2-5	TRBV10-3
ASSPPGFTNEKLF	13	.	TRBJ1-4	TRBV7-9
ASSLQTGGESYEQY	14	TRBD1	TRBJ2-7	TRBV28
ASSLGTVVAYEQY	13	TRBD1	TRBJ2-7	TRBV19
SAREDRSNQETQY	13	TRBD1	TRBJ2-5	TRBV20-1
ASRHPGQSSYEQY	13	TRBD1	TRBJ2-7	TRBV5-5
ASGLEWSSVNGYT	13	.	TRBJ1-2	TRBV5-1
ASSAPGNTIY	10	.	TRBJ1-3	TRBV12-3/TRBV12-4
ASSPIQGSKETQY	13	.	TRBJ2-5	TRBV18
ASSAGGANQPQH	12	TRBD1	TRBJ1-5	TRBV2
ASSQEGLEGQY	11	.	TRBJ2-5	TRBV9
ASNLLWEGPYEQY	13	TRBD2	TRBJ2-7	TRBV28
ASSTGTSGWQDTQY	14	TRBD2	TRBJ2-3	TRBV2
ASSEPEETQY	10	.	TRBJ2-5	TRBV10-2
ASSRSEAGELF	11	.	TRBJ2-2	TRBV7-2
ASSLLGFTEKLF	12	.	TRBJ1-4	TRBV12-3/TRBV12-4
ASSQDLRAGIVEAF	14	.	TRBJ1-1	TRBV4-1
ASSRRQGSAGANVLT	15	TRBD1	TRBJ2-6	TRBV7-2
SARSDGTGEETQY	13	TRBD1	TRBJ2-5	TRBV20-1
ASSLTGERLEQY	12	TRBD1	TRBJ2-7	TRBV7-2
ASSLAGGYSPLH	12	.	TRBJ1-6	TRBV11-2
ASSLSGFPNQPQH	13	.	TRBJ1-5	TRBV2
ASSRTVATEAF	11	.	TRBJ1-1	TRBV7-9
ATSDWGQTQAF	11	TRBD1	TRBJ1-1	TRBV24-1
AISVEAGSGANVLT	14	TRBD2	TRBJ2-6	TRBV10-3
ATSRERTGTYEQY	13	TRBD1	TRBJ2-7	TRBV15
SAYWGGLGETQY	12	.	TRBJ2-5	TRBV29-1
ASSPSQGVADTQY	13	.	TRBJ2-3	TRBV4-3
ATRSNYGYT	9	.	TRBJ1-2	TRBV25-1
ASYYIDSYEQY	11	.	TRBJ2-7	TRBV7-3